This TCR beta chain originates from a study of identical twins (dated by TCRdb to about 2016). Broadly, across the study: To test whether fetal clonotypes persist, the study used deep sequencing on TCR alpha and beta repertoires from monozygotic twins, unrelated adults of various ages, and cord blood. To rule out contamination, replicate twin experiments were performed at different times with different library preparation protocols. The investigation overall reported the following: Compared with coincidental sharing between unrelated individuals, out-of-frame TCR alpha sequences shared between twins had an excess of sequences with low generation probability. Excess twin sharing in beta out-of-frame sequences was weaker because fewer shared sequences lowered the signal-to-noise ratio. Because the same donors could not be followed over many years, the conclusions depended on cross-sectional statistical analysis. Fewer insertions were carried by abundant cord blood beta clonotypes; a weaker similar trend was observed in young adult naive repertoires, while no such trend was observed in memory repertoires. Zero-insertion analyses could be partly confounded by invariant T cells such as MAIT and iNKT, although diverse VJ usage argued against such confounding for most clonotypes. Out-of-frame TCR alpha sharing in monozygotic twins was systematically underestimated by recombination models, whereas sharing between unrelated individuals was in agreement with the recombination models.

This clonotype was counted a few times. The antigen this receptor binds is unknown. Per-nucleotide qualities are absent, and no much larger clonotype sits a single base away. The library was generated by 5' RACE. The reads were generated on an Illumina HiSeq 2000. A universal primer binding site was added through template switching, and the final cDNA carried a unique molecular identifier so that TCR cDNA molecules could be counted accurately. First-strand cDNA for TCR alpha and beta chains was synthesized from specific primers in the conserved constant-segment region. Each cDNA library was double barcoded, with a SMART-Mk sample barcode plus Illumina barcodes, to control for contamination. TruSeq adapter sequences along with Illumina sample barcodes were introduced in two successive PCR steps. The TCR alpha and beta cDNA libraries were sequenced on the Illumina HiSeq platform using custom primers. As for the original processing: MiGEC processed the raw reads to extract unique molecular identifiers, while MiXCR was used to determine the CDR3 positions. For each individual, recombination models were inferred using an EM algorithm with the repgenHMM and IGoR tools. Shared clonotype analysis was performed with the tcR package in R, normalizing sharing by the product of cloneset sizes. Out-of-frame nonproductive sequences were analyzed to study raw recombination free of thymic and clonal selection effects. TCRdb reprocessing: public reads trimmed at Q25 with fastp, clones called with MiXCR, in-frame beta chains kept. CDR3 protein sequences are deduplicated, and each keeps its most common genes and DNA. For this entry, the V and J calls and clone size follow TCRdb and not the study's own pipeline. The sample table holds roughly 250,000 distinct CDR3 sequences, of which approximately 7% were seen once. Of the sample, approximately 3.7% is held by the ten largest clones.

Every donor in the study was a healthy Caucasian. The twin cohort consisted of three pairs of female monozygotic twins, all aged about 18 to 29 years. Miltenyi CD45RO+ enrichment and human naive T-cell isolation kits were used to isolate memory (CD45RO+) and naive T cells from PBMC. The data were also submitted as part of a second study, on yellow fever vaccine responses in identical twins. Per the second study: According to the authors, in identical twins the way T cells responded to vaccination appeared partly convergent and partly personalized. Focusing on identical twins, the study followed the T cell clones that responded to the vaccine, and did so with precision.

Sequenced: memory (CD45RO+) T cells sorted from blood. This sample's cell subset or site label indicates: CD45RO+ enriched T cells. The sequence was collected from a woman between 18 and 30 years old in good health.

The sequenced DNA: TGTGCCATCAGCGCGCTGGAGGGGCAAGAGACCCAGTACTTC. Its protein is CAISALEGQETQYF. The chain is encoded by TRBV10-3 joined to TRBJ2-5; possibly the D gene is TRBD2, per 6 matching bases. Counted from cysteine to phenylalanine, this CDR3 has 14 amino acids. The DNA shown is the 42-base CDR3, in frame from base 1. The germline V gene sets CDR1 to ENHRY and CDR2 to SYGVKD. The germline ends are 13 bases apart after V is trimmed by 6 bases and J by 2 bases.